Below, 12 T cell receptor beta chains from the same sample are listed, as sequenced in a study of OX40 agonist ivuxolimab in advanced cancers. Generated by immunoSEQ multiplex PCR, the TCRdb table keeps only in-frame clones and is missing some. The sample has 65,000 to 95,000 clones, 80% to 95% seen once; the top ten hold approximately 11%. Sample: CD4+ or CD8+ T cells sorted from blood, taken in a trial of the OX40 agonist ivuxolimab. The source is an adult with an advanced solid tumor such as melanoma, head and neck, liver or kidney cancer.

CDR3 coding DNA: TGTGCCAGCAGCCCAGGTGTACAGGGACGAGAGACCCAGTACTTC. This translates into CASSPGVQGRETQYF. V gene TRBV7-9 combines with J gene TRBJ2-5, with D possibly TRBD1 on 6 matching bases. The CDR3 contains 15 residues. V gave up 5 bases and J gave up 4 bases, with 17 bases separating them. CDR1 SEHNR and CDR2 FQNEAQ come from the germline V gene (reference sequence).

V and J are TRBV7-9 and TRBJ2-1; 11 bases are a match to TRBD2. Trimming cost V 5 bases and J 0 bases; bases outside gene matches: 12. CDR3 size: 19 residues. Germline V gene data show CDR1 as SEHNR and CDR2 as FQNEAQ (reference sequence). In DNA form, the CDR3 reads TGTGCCAGCAGCCCTGGGACTAGCGGTTTCGACAGCTCCTACAATGAGCAGTTCTTC. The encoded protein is CASSPGTSGFDSSYNEQFF.

CDR3 loop: CASSAGGPGYNEQFF. CDR3 in DNA: TGTGCCAGCAGCGCCGGGGGACCGGGCTACAATGAGCAGTTCTTC. The chain employs TRBV13 and TRBJ2-1; weak D call: TRBD2 (6 bases). Germline CDR1 and CDR2: PRHDT and FYEKMQ (reference sequence). The CDR3 runs to 15 residues. The V gene lost 5 bases and the J gene lost 3 bases, with 14 bases spanning the gap.

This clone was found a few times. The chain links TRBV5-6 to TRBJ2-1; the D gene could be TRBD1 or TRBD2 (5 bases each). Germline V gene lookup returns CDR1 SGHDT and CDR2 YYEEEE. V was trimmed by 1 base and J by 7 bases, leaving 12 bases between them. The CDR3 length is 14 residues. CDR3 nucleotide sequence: TGTGCCAGCAGCTTGCCGGGGCGCCGGAATGAGCAGTTCTTC. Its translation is CASSLPGRRNEQFF.

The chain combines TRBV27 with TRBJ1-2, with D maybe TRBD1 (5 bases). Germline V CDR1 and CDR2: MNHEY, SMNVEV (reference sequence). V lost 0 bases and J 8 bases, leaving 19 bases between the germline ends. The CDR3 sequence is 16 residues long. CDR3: CASSLSYPGSRGGYTF. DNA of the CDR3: TGTGCCAGCAGTTTATCATACCCGGGCAGCCGGGGGGGCTACACCTTC.

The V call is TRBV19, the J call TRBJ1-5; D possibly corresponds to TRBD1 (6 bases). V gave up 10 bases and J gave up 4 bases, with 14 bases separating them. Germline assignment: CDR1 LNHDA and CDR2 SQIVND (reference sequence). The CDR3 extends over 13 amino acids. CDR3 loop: CATWGPPNQPQHF. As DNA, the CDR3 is TGTGCCACCTGGGGGCCACCTAATCAGCCCCAGCATTTT.

This CDR3 is CASSYLGGLEDTQYF. For the CDR3, the DNA is TGTGCCAGCAGTTACCTTGGGGGTTTAGAGGATACGCAGTATTTT. The rearrangement joins TRBV6-6 to TRBJ2-3; the D call may be TRBD1 or TRBD2 (5 bases each). This CDR3 is 15 amino acids long. V was cut by 2 bases and J by 6 bases, with 15 bases left in between. CDR1 and CDR2 (germline): MNHNY, SVGAGI (reference sequence).

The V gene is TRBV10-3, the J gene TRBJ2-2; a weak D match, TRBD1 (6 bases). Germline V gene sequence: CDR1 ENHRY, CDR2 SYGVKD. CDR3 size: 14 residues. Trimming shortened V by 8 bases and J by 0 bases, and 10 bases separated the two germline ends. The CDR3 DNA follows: TGTGCCATCGGGGGCGGGCCGAACACCGGGGAGCTGTTTTTT. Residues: CAIGGGPNTGELFF.

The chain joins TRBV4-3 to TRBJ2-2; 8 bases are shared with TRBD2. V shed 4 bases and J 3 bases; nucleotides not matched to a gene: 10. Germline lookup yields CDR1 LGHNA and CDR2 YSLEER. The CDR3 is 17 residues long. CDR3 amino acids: CASSPRTGGLDTGELFF. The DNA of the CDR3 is TGCGCCAGCAGCCCTCGGACGGGGGGGCTCGACACCGGGGAGCTGTTTTTT.

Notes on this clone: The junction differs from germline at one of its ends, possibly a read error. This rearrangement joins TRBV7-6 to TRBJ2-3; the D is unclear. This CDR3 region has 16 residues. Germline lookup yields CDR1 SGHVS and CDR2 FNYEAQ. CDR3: CASSPRVESSKDTQYF. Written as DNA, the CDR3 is TGTGCCAGCAGCCCCCGGGTAGAGTCGAGCAAAGATACGCAGTATTTT. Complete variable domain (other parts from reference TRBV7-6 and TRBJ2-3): GAGVSQSPRYKVTKRGQDVALRCDPISGHVSLYWYRQALGQGPEFLTYFNYEAQQDKSGLPNDRFSAERPEGSISTLTIQRTEQRDSAMYRCASSPRVESSKDTQYFGPGTRLTVL.

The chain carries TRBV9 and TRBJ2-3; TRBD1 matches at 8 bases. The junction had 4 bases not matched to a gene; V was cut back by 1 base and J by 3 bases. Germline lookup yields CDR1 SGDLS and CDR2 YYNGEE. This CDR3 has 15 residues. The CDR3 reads CASSVTRTGTDTQYF. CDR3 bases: TGTGCCAGCAGCGTAACCCGGACAGGGACAGATACGCAGTATTTT.

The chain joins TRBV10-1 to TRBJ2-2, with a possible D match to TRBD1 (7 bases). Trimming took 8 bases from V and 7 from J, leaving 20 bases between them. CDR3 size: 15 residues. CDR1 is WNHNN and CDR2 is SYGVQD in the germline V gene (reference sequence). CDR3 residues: CASHSSGGPVGELFF. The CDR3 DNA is TGCGCCAGCCATTCGTCAGGGGGGCCCGTCGGGGAGCTGTTTTTT.